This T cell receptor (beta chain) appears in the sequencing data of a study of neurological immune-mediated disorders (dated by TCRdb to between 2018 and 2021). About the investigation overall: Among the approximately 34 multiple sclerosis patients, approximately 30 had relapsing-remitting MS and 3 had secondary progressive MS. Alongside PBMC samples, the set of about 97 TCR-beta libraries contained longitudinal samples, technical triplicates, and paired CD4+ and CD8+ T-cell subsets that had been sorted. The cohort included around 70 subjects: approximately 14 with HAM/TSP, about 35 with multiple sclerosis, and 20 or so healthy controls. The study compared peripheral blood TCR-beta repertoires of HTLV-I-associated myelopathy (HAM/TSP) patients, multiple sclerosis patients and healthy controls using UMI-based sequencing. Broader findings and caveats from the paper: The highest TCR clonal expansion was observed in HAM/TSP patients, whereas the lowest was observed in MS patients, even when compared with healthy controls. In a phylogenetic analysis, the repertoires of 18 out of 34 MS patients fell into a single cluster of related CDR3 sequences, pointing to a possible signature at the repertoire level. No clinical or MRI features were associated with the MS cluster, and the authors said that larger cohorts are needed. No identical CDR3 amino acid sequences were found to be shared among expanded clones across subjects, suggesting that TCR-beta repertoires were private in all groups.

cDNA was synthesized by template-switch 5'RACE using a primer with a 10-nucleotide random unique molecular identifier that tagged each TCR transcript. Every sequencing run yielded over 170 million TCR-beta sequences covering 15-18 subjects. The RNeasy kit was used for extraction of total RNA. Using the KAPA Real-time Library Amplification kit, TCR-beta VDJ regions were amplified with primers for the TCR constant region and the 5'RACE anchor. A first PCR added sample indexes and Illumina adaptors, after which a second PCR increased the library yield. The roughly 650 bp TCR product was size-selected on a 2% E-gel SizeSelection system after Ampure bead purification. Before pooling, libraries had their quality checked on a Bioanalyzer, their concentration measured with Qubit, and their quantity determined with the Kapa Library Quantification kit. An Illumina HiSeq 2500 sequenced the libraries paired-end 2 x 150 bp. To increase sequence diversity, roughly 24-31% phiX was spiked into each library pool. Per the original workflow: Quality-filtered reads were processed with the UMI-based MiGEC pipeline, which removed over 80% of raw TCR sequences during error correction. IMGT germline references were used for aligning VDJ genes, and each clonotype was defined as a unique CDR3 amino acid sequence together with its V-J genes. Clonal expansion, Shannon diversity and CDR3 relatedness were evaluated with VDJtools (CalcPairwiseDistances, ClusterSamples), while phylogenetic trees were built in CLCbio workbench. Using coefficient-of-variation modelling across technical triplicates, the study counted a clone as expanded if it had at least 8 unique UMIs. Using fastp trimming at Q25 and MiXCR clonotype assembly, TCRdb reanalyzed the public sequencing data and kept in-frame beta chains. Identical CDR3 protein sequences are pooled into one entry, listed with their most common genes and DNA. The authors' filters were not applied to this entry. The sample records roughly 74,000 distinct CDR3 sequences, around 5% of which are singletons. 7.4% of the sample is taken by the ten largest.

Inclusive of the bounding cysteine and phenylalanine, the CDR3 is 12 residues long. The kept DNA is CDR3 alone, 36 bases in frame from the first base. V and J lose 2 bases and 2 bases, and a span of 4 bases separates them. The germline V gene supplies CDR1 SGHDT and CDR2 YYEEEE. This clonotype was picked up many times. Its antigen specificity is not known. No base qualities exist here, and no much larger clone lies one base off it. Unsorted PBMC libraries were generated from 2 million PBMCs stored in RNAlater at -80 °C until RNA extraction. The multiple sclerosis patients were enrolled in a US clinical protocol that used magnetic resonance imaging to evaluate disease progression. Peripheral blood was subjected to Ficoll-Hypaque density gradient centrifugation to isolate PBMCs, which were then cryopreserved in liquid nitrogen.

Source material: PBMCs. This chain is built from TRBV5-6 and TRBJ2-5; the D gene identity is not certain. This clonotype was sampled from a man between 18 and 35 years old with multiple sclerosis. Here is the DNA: TGTGCCAGCAGCTTCTATCAAGAGACCCAGTACTTC. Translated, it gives CASSFYQETQYF.